Listed here are 27 T cell receptor beta chains from one sample, sequenced in a study of T cells in Graves' hyperthyroidism and ophthalmopathy. Amplification of TCR beta CDR3 regions used RNA as the template. First-round RT-PCR targeting the TCR CDR3 was performed with the HTBI primer set. TCRdb processed the multiplex PCR reads anew with MiXCR; each CDR3 protein has one entry. There are hundreds of thousands of distinct CDR3 sequences in the sample; about 20% occur only once, and over 45% lies in the top ten. Sequencing used blood. The receptor source for this set is a man in his forties with Graves' ophthalmopathy.

In its sample, this clonotype was seen many times. The V and J genes are TRBV3-1 and TRBJ2-1; D is possibly TRBD2 (6 bases). Germline CDR1 and CDR2: LGHDT and YNNKEL (reference sequence). CDR3 length: 14 residues. Trimming cost V 4 bases and J 2 bases, with 9 bases left between them. This chain's CDR3 is CASSRGETYNEQFF. The DNA for the CDR3 is TGTGCCAGCAGCCGCGGGGAAACCTACAATGAGCAGTTCTTC.

The sample holds one count of this clonotype. The genes are TRBV29-1 and TRBJ2-5; D is possibly TRBD2 (6 bases). V lost 7 bases and J 4 bases, leaving 19 bases between the germline ends. The CDR3 spans 14 residues. Germline CDR1 and CDR2: SQVTM and ANQGSEA. The CDR3 DNA reads as TGCAGCGCTGGGGACTCATCTGGAGGAGAGACCCAGTACTTC. This translates into CSAGDSSGGETQYF.

This clonotype has more than one count but fewer than ten. The V and J genes are TRBV7-9 and TRBJ2-3; 9 bases map to TRBD1. After removal of 1 base from V and 6 bases from J, the junction contained 8 bases not matched to a gene. The CDR3 consists of 16 residues. Germline CDR1 reads SEHNR; CDR2 reads FQNEAQ (reference sequence). The CDR3 loop reads CASSLENRGHRDTQYF. CDR3 DNA: TGTGCCAGCAGCTTAGAAAACAGGGGGCATAGGGATACGCAGTATTTT. The whole variable domain, remainder taken from reference TRBV7-9 and TRBJ2-3, is DTGVSQNPRHKITKRGQNVTFRCDPISEHNRLYWYRQTLGQGPEFLTYFQNEAQLEKSRLLSDRFSAERPKGSFSTLEIQRTEQGDSAMYLCASSLENRGHRDTQYFGPGTRLTVL.

This clonotype was seen more than once but under ten times. This chain links TRBV6-1 with TRBJ2-7; 9 nucleotides agree with TRBD1. V gave up 7 bases and J gave up 3 bases; unmatched junction bases: 16. Per the germline V gene, CDR1 is MNHNS and CDR2 is SASEGT. This CDR3 comprises 17 residues. The CDR3 loop is CASTRQGVGRVRYEQYF. CDR3 nucleotide sequence: TGTGCCAGCACCAGACAGGGGGTGGGGCGGGTACGCTACGAGCAGTACTTC.

This clonotype has more than one count but fewer than ten. The J gene is TRBJ1-2, the V gene TRBV6-1; D call uncertain. CDR3 length equals 13 residues. Per the germline V gene, CDR1 is MNHNS and CDR2 is SASEGT. V was shortened by 7 bases and J by 3 bases, with 12 bases between the two germline ends. CDR3 nucleotide sequence: TGTGCCAGCACCGATGAGGCAGACTATGGCTACACCTTC. It encodes CASTDEADYGYTF.

This clonotype was observed a single time. This sequence joins TRBV3-1 and TRBJ2-5; D is perhaps TRBD2 (5 bases). V was pared by 1 base and J by 5 bases, with 14 bases between. CDR1 is LGHDT and CDR2 is YNNKEL in the germline V gene (reference sequence). The CDR3 spans 15 residues. DNA of the CDR3: TGTGCCAGCAGCCAAGTCTCTAGCCCGCGGGAGACCCAGTACTTC. Protein product: CASSQVSSPRETQYF.

The table lists this clonotype with many counts. J is TRBJ2-7 and V is TRBV28, with D perhaps TRBD2 (7 bases). The V gene lost 3 bases and the J gene lost 5 bases, with 20 bases spanning the gap. Germline CDR1 reads MDHEN; CDR2 reads SYDVKM. This CDR3 has 16 amino acids. DNA of the CDR3: TGTGCCAGCAGTTTGGCCTTTTTGAGGGGGGGACACGAGCAGTACTTC. This translates into CASSLAFLRGGHEQYF. The full variable domain, with the rest looked up from reference TRBV28 and TRBJ2-7, is DVKVTQSSRYLVKRTGEKVFLECVQDMDHENMFWYRQDPGLGLRLIYFSYDVKMKEKGDIPEGYSVSREKKERFSLILESASTNQTSMYLCASSLAFLRGGHEQYFGPGTRLTVT.

This sequence joins TRBV6-5 and TRBJ2-7; 10 nucleotides match TRBD1. V was clipped by 11 bases and J by 6 bases; unmatched bases: 10. In germline, CDR1 is MNHEY, CDR2 SVGAGI. The CDR3 extends over 13 amino acids. CDR3 sequence (DNA): TGTGCCGCAATTGGGACAGGGGTGGGCGAGCAGTACTTC. This translates into CAAIGTGVGEQYF.

This rearrangement joins TRBV7-9 to TRBJ2-7; maybe TRBD2 (6 bases). V gave up 8 bases and J gave up 1 base, with 18 bases separating them. The CDR3 contains 15 residues. Germline lookup yields CDR1 SEHNR and CDR2 FQNEAQ (reference sequence). CDR3 DNA sequence: TGTGCCAGCGGGAGGAGGGGCGGGACTTCCTACGAGCAGTACTTC. This encodes CASGRRGGTSYEQYF.

This clonotype was picked up one time. The chain joins TRBV28 to TRBJ2-7; 9 bases match TRBD1. Germline V gene sequence: CDR1 MDHEN, CDR2 SYDVKM. After removal of 2 bases from V and 0 bases from J, the junction contained 11 bases not matched to a gene. The CDR3 has 18 amino acids. CDR3 DNA sequence: TGTGCCAGCAGTTTACCGGGACAGGGCCCATCAATCTCCTACGAGCAGTACTTC. It translates to CASSLPGQGPSISYEQYF.

The chain carries TRBV29-1 and TRBJ1-2; no firm D call. This CDR3 has 10 residues. Germline CDR1 SQVTM, CDR2 ANQGSEA. The V and J ends lost 3 bases and 6 bases respectively, with 5 bases between them. The DNA of the CDR3 is TGCAGCGTTGATTCAGATGGCTACACCTTC. This codes for CSVDSDGYTF. The entire variable domain, with the rest obtained from reference TRBV29-1 and TRBJ1-2, is as follows: SAVISQKPSRDICQRGTSLTIQCQVDSQVTMMFWYRQQPGQSLTLIATANQGSEATYESGFVIDKFPISRPNLTFSTLTVSNMSPEDSSIYLCSVDSDGYTFGSGTRLTVV.

Only a few counts were recorded for this clonotype. A much larger clone differs from this one at a single base, so this may be a read error. The chain joins TRBV12-3 or TRBV12-4 to TRBJ1-2, with D possibly being TRBD1 (6 bases). V was shortened by 3 bases and J by 2 bases, with 13 bases between the two germline ends. The CDR3 spans 15 residues. The CDR3 region is CASSFGRGGNYGYTF. In DNA, the CDR3 is TGTGCCAGCAGTTTCGGACGAGGGGGGAACTATGGCTACACCTTC.

V usage is TRBV6-2 or TRBV6-3 and J usage is TRBJ2-7; 7 bases are shared with TRBD1. This CDR3 comprises 16 residues. The V gene's germline CDR1 is MNHEY and CDR2 SVGEGT. Unmatched junction bases numbered 7, after V lost 2 bases and J lost 0 bases. CDR3 DNA: TGTGCCAGCAGTTACACTTTCGGGACAGACTCCTACGAGCAGTACTTC. Residues: CASSYTFGTDSYEQYF.

Many counts were recorded for this clonotype. V is TRBV10-3 and J is TRBJ1-2, with a possible D match to TRBD1 (6 bases). This CDR3 spans 13 amino acids. Germline CDR1 and CDR2: ENHRY and SYGVKD. V was cut by 10 bases and J by 6 bases, with 18 bases left in between. The CDR3 here is CATWGAQGHGYTF. The CDR3 nucleotides are TGTGCCACCTGGGGAGCACAGGGTCATGGCTACACCTTC.

V is TRBV27 and J is TRBJ2-7; tentatively, D is TRBD1 or TRBD2 (5 bases each). The CDR3 is 16 amino acids. Deletions cut 6 bases from V and 1 base from J, with 19 bases between. Germline lookup yields CDR1 MNHEY and CDR2 SMNVEV (reference sequence). This CDR3 reads CASRPHGDGLSYEQYF. Here the CDR3 DNA reads TGTGCCAGCAGGCCACATGGGGACGGGCTATCCTACGAGCAGTACTTC.

The sample holds a few counts of this clonotype. The rearrangement links TRBV29-1 to TRBJ2-7, with unresolved D. Germline V gives CDR1 SQVTM, CDR2 ANQGSEA. V shed 4 bases and J shed 3 bases, with 10 bases lying between them. CDR3 length: 12 amino acids. The CDR3 sequence: CSVAPDNYEQYF. The CDR3, as DNA: TGCAGCGTTGCCCCCGACAACTACGAGCAGTACTTC.

This clonotype was counted a few times. The chain is built from TRBV7-2 and TRBJ2-7; 7 nucleotides align to TRBD1. The CDR3 is made up of 13 amino acids. J was trimmed by 4 bases and V by 4 bases; bases with no gene match: 4. Germline CDR1 reads SGHTA; CDR2 reads FQGNSA. CDR3 sequence (DNA): TGTGCCAGCAGCTCCGGACAGGTTTACGAGCAGTACTTC. Amino acid sequence: CASSSGQVYEQYF.

The chain couples TRBV20-1 to TRBJ2-1; 9 bases map to TRBD2. V gave up 3 bases and J gave up 1 base; unmatched junction bases: 4. The length of the CDR3 is 15 residues. Germline assignment: CDR1 DFQATT and CDR2 SNEGSKA (reference sequence). In nucleotides, the CDR3 is TGCAGTGCTAGGGGCGGGAGGGCTTCCTACAATGAGCAGTTCTTC. Translating it yields CSARGGRASYNEQFF.

This clonotype was seen at least ten times. The rearrangement uses TRBV11-2 and TRBJ1-2; D is unresolved. Trimming cost V 2 bases and J 5 bases, with 3 bases left between them. This CDR3 has 11 amino acids. CDR1 is SGHAT and CDR2 is FQNNGV in the germline V gene. Here the CDR3 reads CASSLYYGYTF. CDR3 DNA sequence: TGTGCCAGCAGCTTATATTATGGCTACACCTTC.

The V and J genes are TRBV7-9 and TRBJ1-3; no reliable D call. Looked up from germline, CDR1 is SEHNR and CDR2 is FQNEAQ (reference sequence). The CDR3 covers 14 residues. V was shortened by 5 bases and J by 0 bases, with 8 bases between the two germline ends. The CDR3 region has the DNA TGTGCCAGCAGCACGACCTTCTCTGGAAACACCATATATTTT. This gives the protein CASSTTFSGNTIYF.

This clonotype was detected ten times or more. V and J are TRBV11-2 and TRBJ1-2, with D perhaps matching TRBD1 (6 bases). V lost 1 base to trimming and J lost 6 bases, with 12 bases between them. This CDR3 contains 14 residues. Germline loops: CDR1 SGHAT, CDR2 FQNNGV. The CDR3 bases are TGTGCCAGCAGCTTAGTGGTTCAGGGGCATGGCTACACCTTC. Translated, it gives CASSLVVQGHGYTF.

This clonotype has a handful of counts. The V call is TRBV2, the J call TRBJ2-1, with D unclear. Per germline, CDR1 SNHLY and CDR2 FYNNEI. This CDR3 region has 12 residues. V was trimmed by 3 bases and J by 10 bases, leaving 10 bases between them. The CDR3 coding sequence is TGTGCCAGCAGTGACGACCAGGTCGAGCAGTTCTTC. Protein: CASSDDQVEQFF.

This clonotype was picked up a small number of times. The J gene is TRBJ2-7, the V gene TRBV4-2; 9 positions match TRBD2. The CDR3 sequence is 13 residues long. CDR1 is LGHNA and CDR2 is YNFKEQ in the germline V gene. Germline trimming cut 6 bases from V and 2 bases from J; bases unmatched to any gene: 2. Here the CDR3 DNA reads TGTGCCAGCAGGAGCGGGAGGACCTACGAGCAGTACTTC. Amino acid sequence: CASRSGRTYEQYF.

This clonotype was recorded many times. The J gene is TRBJ1-1, the V gene TRBV7-9; 7 bases are a match to TRBD1. This CDR3 has 16 residues. Germline trimming cut 3 bases from V and 2 bases from J; bases unmatched to any gene: 9. Germline V gives CDR1 SEHNR, CDR2 FQNEAQ (reference sequence). This CDR3 is CASSFSPGQKNTEAFF. In nucleotides, the CDR3 is TGTGCCAGCAGCTTTAGTCCGGGACAGAAAAACACTGAAGCTTTCTTT.

A note on this clonotype: The junction does not match germline at one end; this may be a read error. The chain couples TRBV6-1 to TRBJ2-1; D perhaps matches TRBD2 (6 bases). Germline loops: CDR1 MNHNS, CDR2 SASEGT. The CDR3 has 14 residues. The CDR3 spells CASSEGRPRLEQFF. The CDR3 DNA is TGTGCCAGCAGCGAAGGGAGGCCTAGGCTTGAGCAGTTCTTC.

This clonotype came up many times. The chain has TRBV30 and TRBJ1-5, with 9 positions matching TRBD1. The V gene's germline CDR1 is GTSNPN and CDR2 SVGIG (reference sequence). Losses at the gene ends were 3 bases for V and 1 base for J; bases not matched to a gene: 1. This CDR3 region has 14 residues. CDR3 amino acids: CAWRGTGSNQPQHF. The CDR3, as DNA: TGTGCCTGGAGGGGGACAGGGAGCAATCAGCCCCAGCATTTT.

This clonotype was found many times. The rearrangement links TRBV28 to TRBJ1-1; D is ambiguous. Trimming pared 4 bases from V and 1 base from J, leaving 4 bases between. Per germline, CDR1 MDHEN and CDR2 SYDVKM. CDR3 length equals 12 residues. The CDR3 spells CASSSPNTEAFF. DNA for the CDR3: TGTGCCAGCAGTTCCCCGAACACTGAAGCTTTCTTT.